This T cell receptor beta chain was documented in a study of cytomegalovirus exposure and HLA in healthy donors. These donors, healthy bone marrow donors, were studied. As regards this clone: Its antigen is not identified.

The PCR contained 60 Vbeta and 13 Jbeta primers. Assay: immunoSEQ multiplex PCR; the TCRdb copy retains only in-frame clones and omits some. The top ten clones hold approximately 0.3% of a sample with roughly 290,000 clones, about four fifths of them seen once. Study-level points and caveats: Among donors in an Asian-associated ancestry cluster, a later analysis reportedly found fewer N-insertions than the approximately 700-donor mean. CMV serostatus was the sole immune exposure data available.

This CDR3 is built from 12 residues. Trimming removed 5 bases at V and 3 bases at J, with 8 bases between. Germline CDR1 is SEHNR and CDR2 is FQNEAQ (reference sequence). The clonotype was recovered from a girl aged 2-10 years in good health and CMV-seronegative. J is TRBJ2-7 and V is TRBV7-9; no clear D gene. Sequencing used PBMCs. The CDR3 loop is CASSRSGYEQYF. The CDR3 DNA reads as TGTGCCAGCAGCAGGTCAGGCTACGAGCAGTACTTC.